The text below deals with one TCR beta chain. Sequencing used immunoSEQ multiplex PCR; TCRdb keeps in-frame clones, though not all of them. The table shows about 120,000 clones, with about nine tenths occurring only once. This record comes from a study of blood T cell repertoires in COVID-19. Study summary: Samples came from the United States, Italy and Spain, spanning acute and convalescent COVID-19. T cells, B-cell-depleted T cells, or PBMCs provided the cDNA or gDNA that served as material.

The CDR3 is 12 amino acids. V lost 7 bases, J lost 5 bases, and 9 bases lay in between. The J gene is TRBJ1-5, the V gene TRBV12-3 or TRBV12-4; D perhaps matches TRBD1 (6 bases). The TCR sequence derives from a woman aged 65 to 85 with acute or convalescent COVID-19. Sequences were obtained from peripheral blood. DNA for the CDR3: TGTGCCAGCACCCAGGGGTATCAGCCCCAGCATTTT. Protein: CASTQGYQPQHF.